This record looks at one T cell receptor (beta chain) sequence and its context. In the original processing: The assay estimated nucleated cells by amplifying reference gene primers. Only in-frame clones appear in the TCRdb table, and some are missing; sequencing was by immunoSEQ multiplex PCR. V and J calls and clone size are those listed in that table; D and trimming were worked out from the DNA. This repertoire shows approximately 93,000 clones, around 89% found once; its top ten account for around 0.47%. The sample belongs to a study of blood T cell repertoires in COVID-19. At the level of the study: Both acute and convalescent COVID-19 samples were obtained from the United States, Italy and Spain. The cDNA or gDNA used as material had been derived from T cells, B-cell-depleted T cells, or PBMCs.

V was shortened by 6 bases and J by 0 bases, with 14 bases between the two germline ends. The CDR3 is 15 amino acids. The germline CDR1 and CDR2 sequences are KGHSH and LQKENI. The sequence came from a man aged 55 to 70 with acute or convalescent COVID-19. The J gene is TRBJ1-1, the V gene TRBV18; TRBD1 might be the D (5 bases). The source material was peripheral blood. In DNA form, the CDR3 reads TGTGCCAGCTCGGCGTTAGGGGTTCTGAACACTGAAGCTTTCTTT. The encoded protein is CASSALGVLNTEAFF. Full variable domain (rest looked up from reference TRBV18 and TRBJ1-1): NAGVMQNPRHLVRRRGQEARLRCSPMKGHSHVYWYRQLPEEGLKFMVYLQKENIIDESGMPKERFSAEFPKEGPSILRIQQVVRGDSAAYFCASSALGVLNTEAFFGQGTRLTVV.